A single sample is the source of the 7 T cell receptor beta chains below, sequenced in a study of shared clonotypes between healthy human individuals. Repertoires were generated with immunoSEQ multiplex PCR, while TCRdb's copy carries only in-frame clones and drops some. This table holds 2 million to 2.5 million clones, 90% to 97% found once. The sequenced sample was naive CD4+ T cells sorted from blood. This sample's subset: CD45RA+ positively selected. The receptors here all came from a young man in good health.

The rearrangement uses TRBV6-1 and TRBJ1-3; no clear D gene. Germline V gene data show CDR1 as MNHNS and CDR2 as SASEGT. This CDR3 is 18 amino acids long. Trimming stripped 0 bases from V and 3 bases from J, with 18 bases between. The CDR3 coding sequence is TGTGCCAGCAGTGAAGCGCACAGCGATAGCGCCCATGGAAACACCATATATTTT. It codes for CASSEAHSDSAHGNTIYF.

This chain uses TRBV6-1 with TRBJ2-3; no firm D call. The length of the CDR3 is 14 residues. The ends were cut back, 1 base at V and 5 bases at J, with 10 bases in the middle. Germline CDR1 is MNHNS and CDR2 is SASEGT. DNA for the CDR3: TGTGCCAGCAGTGAAGACGGTAGTGGAGATACGCAGTATTTT. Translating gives CASSEDGSGDTQYF.

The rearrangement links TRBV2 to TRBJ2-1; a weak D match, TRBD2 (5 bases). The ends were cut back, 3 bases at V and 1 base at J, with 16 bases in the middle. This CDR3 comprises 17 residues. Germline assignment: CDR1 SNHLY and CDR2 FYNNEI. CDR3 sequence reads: CASSDGRGTASYNEQFF. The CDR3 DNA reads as TGTGCCAGCAGTGATGGACGGGGAACCGCGTCCTACAATGAGCAGTTCTTC. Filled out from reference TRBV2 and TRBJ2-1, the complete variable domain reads EPEVTQTPSHQVTQMGQEVILRCVPISNHLYFYWYRQILGQKVEFLVSFYNNEISEKSEIFDDQFSVERPDGSNFTLKIRSTKLEDSAMYFCASSDGRGTASYNEQFFGPGTRLTVL.

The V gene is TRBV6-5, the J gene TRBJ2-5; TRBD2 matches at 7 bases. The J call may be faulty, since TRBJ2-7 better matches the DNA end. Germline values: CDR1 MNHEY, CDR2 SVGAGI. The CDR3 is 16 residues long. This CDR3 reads CASSYDRDYLHHEQYF. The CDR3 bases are TGTGCCAGCAGTTATGACCGGGACTACCTTCACCACGAGCAGTACTTC.

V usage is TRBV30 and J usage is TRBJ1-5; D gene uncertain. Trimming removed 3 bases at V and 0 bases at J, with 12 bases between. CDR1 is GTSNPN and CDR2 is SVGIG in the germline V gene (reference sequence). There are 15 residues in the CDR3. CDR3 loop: CAWSGLGNSNQPQHF. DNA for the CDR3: TGTGCCTGGAGCGGCCTGGGTAATAGCAATCAGCCCCAGCATTTT.

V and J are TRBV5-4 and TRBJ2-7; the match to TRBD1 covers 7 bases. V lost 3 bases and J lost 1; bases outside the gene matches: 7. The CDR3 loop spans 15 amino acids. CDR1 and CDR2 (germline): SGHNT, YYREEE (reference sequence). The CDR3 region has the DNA TGTGCCAGCAGCTCCCTGGACAGGATATCCTACGAGCAGTACTTC. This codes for CASSSLDRISYEQYF.

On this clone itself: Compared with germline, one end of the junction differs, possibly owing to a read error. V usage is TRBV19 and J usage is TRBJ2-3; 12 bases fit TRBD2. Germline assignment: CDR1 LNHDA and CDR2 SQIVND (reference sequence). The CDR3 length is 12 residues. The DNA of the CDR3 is TGTGCCAGTAGTGGCCGACTAGCGGGAGAAGATTTT. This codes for CASSGRLAGEDF. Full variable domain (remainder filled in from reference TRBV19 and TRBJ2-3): DGGITQSPKYLFRKEGQNVTLSCEQNLNHDAMYWYRQDPGQGLRLIYYSQIVNDFQKGDIAEGYSVSREKKESFPLTVTSAQKNPTAFYLCASSGRLAGEDFGPGTRLTVL.